The clone carrying this TCR beta chain came up a few times. Antigen specificity is unknown. These data are taken from a study of T cell repertoires in cytomegalovirus infection. Whole-study context: Public TCR beta signatures provided an indication of both CMV infection and a matching HLA type. Whole-study findings and limits: Within the response measured ex vivo, HLA-C-restricted CMV-specific TCR beta clonotypes were dominant.

TCRdb reprocessed the reads with MiXCR, giving one entry per CDR3 protein. Of a few hundred thousand distinct CDR3 sequences listed, roughly a sixth are singletons. Trimming shortened V by 1 base and J by 4 bases, and 13 bases separated the two germline ends. The germline gives CDR1 MGHRA, CDR2 YSYEKL. This CDR3 has 15 residues. Input material: PBMCs. V and J are TRBV4-1 and TRBJ1-1; D is possibly TRBD1 (6 bases). The clonotype originates from a human donor in good health (CMV status not recorded). Some clones in this sample may be carry-over from other donors' samples. The DNA of the CDR3 is TGCGCCAGCAGCCAAGTTGCAGGGGCTGGCACTGAAGCTTTCTTT. It translates to CASSQVAGAGTEAFF.